These T cell receptor beta chains were read from a single sample in a study of blood T cell repertoires in COVID-19. Some clones are missing from TCRdb's copy, which holds only in-frame ones; the method was immunoSEQ multiplex PCR. The table lists about 88,000 clones, 90% to 95% of them singletons. Sequenced: peripheral blood. These receptors all stem from a man aged 55 to 70 with acute or convalescent COVID-19. Each CDR3 is given with its conserved first and last residue. Fields, in order: V gene, CDR3 protein.

TRBV27 CASSYLAGGAGNEQFF
TRBV20-1 CSARAGTGAFF
TRBV6-1 CASSDRGALLFF
TRBV6-5 CASSYSNPNGEAFF
TRBV5-4 CASSSEISVNYGYTF
TRBV11-2 CASSFGGGGTGELFF
TRBV9 CASSVSGSTEAFF
TRBV7-3 CASSAPGQGATQYF
TRBV2 CASSDGTGGNIQYF
TRBV29-1 CSVGGPPPGEQYF
TRBV11-1 CASTQTGAGYYNEQFF
TRBV5-1 CASSSRRGDTQYF
TRBV4-3 CASSQGYVRVNSQPQHF
TRBV19 CASSASGRYEQFF
TRBV7-3 CASSLYQVNSGANVLTF
TRBV3-1/TRBV3-2 CASSQGRLSYEQYF